The rows below give T cell receptor beta chains drawn from one sample of a study of T-cell reconstitution after alpha-beta-depleted transplantation in children. TCRdb called the PCR reads again in MiXCR, with one record for every CDR3 protein. The repertoire holds 550,000 to 600,000 distinct CDR3 sequences, with roughly 23% as singletons. Here the sequenced sample was PBMCs, mostly from graft donor cells, taken 360 days after TCRalphabeta/CD19-depleted stem cell transplant. Source of these receptors: a boy younger than two who had a stem cell transplant for acute myeloid leukemia, so the T cells may come from the graft donor. Both conserved end residues are part of each CDR3. Each record gives: clone size, J gene, V gene, D gene, CDR3 DNA, CDR3 protein. The D gene is left open where the match is weak. Clone size is shown for a subset of rows, as once, few, many or a class of expanded clone.

many,TRBJ1-2,TRBV14,NA,TGTGCCAGCAGCCAAGAAGAAGGACTCTATGGCTACACCTTC,CASSQEEGLYGYTF
many,TRBJ2-2,TRBV29-1,NA,TGCAGCGTTAGACTAGGTGATACCGGGGAGCTGTTTTTT,CSVRLGDTGELFF
many,TRBJ2-7,TRBV6-4,NA,TGTGCCAGCAGTGATGTAGGGGCCTACGAGCAGTACTTC,CASSDVGAYEQYF
NA,TRBJ2-6,TRBV27,NA,TGTGCCAGTGGGACGGTTAGCTCTGGGGCCAACGTCCTGACTTTC,CASGTVSSGANVLTF
NA,TRBJ1-1,TRBV11-1,TRBD1,TGTGCCAGCAGCTTCCGGGACAGGGAGCTGTTCGCTCATAACACTGAAGCTTTCTTT,CASSFRDRELFAHNTEAFF
NA,TRBJ1-1,TRBV4-2,NA,TGTGCCAGCAGCCAAGATCCCGGGGGACTCGGGGGGCGAACTGAAGCTTTCTTT,CASSQDPGGLGGRTEAFF
NA,TRBJ1-1,TRBV4-3,NA,TGCGCCAGCAGCCAAGCGGGACTAGAGAACACTGAAGCTTTCTTT,CASSQAGLENTEAFF
few,TRBJ2-5,TRBV18,NA,TGTGCCAGCTCACCAGAGGGGGTCCCAGAGACCCAGTACTTC,CASSPEGVPETQYF
few,TRBJ2-5,TRBV21-1,NA,TGTGCCAGCGGGCAGAGGGAGACCCAGTACTTC,CASGQRETQYF
many,TRBJ2-5,TRBV20-1,NA,TGCAGTGCTAACGTCCGCCAAGAGACCCAGTACTTC,CSANVRQETQYF
NA,TRBJ2-7,TRBV6-5,NA,TGTGCCAGCAGTTACCACCCGCAACATGTGCCCCCTTCCTACGAGCAGTACTTC,CASSYHPQHVPPSYEQYF
NA,TRBJ1-6,TRBV20-1,NA,TGCAGTGCTGGAGACGGATTAGATTCACCCCTCCACTTT,CSAGDGLDSPLHF
many,TRBJ1-1,TRBV20-1,NA,TGCAGTGCTAGATCACAGACACGCGCTGAAGCTTTCTTT,CSARSQTRAEAFF
many,TRBJ1-3,TRBV28,NA,TGTGCCAGCAGTTTATATGCCCCCCTAAGCTCTGGAAACACCATATATTTT,CASSLYAPLSSGNTIYF
NA,TRBJ1-2,TRBV7-9,NA,TGTGCCAGCAGTCCCCCGAGGCCGGGGACTTGGACGGATGGCTACACCTTC,CASSPPRPGTWTDGYTF
few,TRBJ2-4,TRBV7-2,NA,TGTGCCAGCTCTCCGGACCCCAAAAACATTCAGTACTTC,CASSPDPKNIQYF
NA,TRBJ2-3,TRBV20-1,NA,TGCAGTGCTATCCGGGCCGCCACGGCTACGCAGTATTTT,CSAIRAATATQYF
few,TRBJ2-1,TRBV3-1,TRBD2,TGTGCCAGCAGCCAACTAGCGGGGGGTAATGAGCAGTTCTTC,CASSQLAGGNEQFF
many,TRBJ1-1,TRBV6-5,NA,TGTGCCAGCAGTTACGCCAGGGGAGACACTGAAGCTTTCTTT,CASSYARGDTEAFF
NA,TRBJ2-5,TRBV7-2,NA,TGTGCCAGCAGCCCCGTAGTACAACTGAGAGAGACCCAGTACTTC,CASSPVVQLRETQYF
NA,TRBJ2-5,TRBV10-3,NA,TGTGCCATCAGTGACGGACAGATCCAAGAGACCCAGTACTTC,CAISDGQIQETQYF
few,TRBJ1-1,TRBV20-1,TRBD1,TGCAGTGCCGAGACAGGGCAAGCGACGAACACTGAAGCTTTCTTT,CSAETGQATNTEAFF
NA,TRBJ2-1,TRBV18,NA,TGTGCCAGCTCCCCCGATGTGTTGGGTTACAATGAGCAGTTCTTC,CASSPDVLGYNEQFF
many,TRBJ1-5,TRBV20-1,NA,TGCAGTGCCCCTCGGGGGAACAATCAGCCCCAGCATTTT,CSAPRGNNQPQHF
NA,TRBJ2-5,TRBV5-6,TRBD1,TGTGCCAGCAGCTTAGAGGACAGGGCAGAAGAGACCCAGCACTTC,CASSLEDRAEETQHF
NA,TRBJ2-3,TRBV7-6,TRBD2,TGTGCCAGCAGCACCGGGGGGGCAGATACGCAGTATTTT,CASSTGGADTQYF
many,TRBJ1-1,TRBV6-5,NA,TGTGCCAGCAGGCCCGACACGCGCAACACTGAAGCTTTCTTT,CASRPDTRNTEAFF
NA,TRBJ2-2,TRBV29-1,NA,TGCAGCGTTGAGGGCAGGGAGAGAACCGGGGAGCTGTTTTTT,CSVEGRERTGELFF
NA,TRBJ2-5,TRBV10-1,NA,TGCGCCAGCAGTGACCCAGACCGAGAGACCCAGTACTTC,CASSDPDRETQYF
NA,TRBJ2-3,TRBV20-1,TRBD1,TGCAGTGCTAAGGACAGGGGGACAGATACGCAGTATTTT,CSAKDRGTDTQYF
NA,TRBJ2-2,TRBV10-1,TRBD2,TGCGCCAGCAGTGATATCCCGGGACTAGCGGCACCGGTGGAGCTGTTTTTT,CASSDIPGLAAPVELFF
few,TRBJ2-5,TRBV6-1,NA,TGTGCCAGCAGGCCTTTTCGGCGACAAGAGACCCAGTACTTC,CASRPFRRQETQYF
many,TRBJ2-5,TRBV6-1,TRBD1,TGTGCCAGCACCCCCCGGTGGGACAGGGGTCTAGAGACCCAGTACTTC,CASTPRWDRGLETQYF
few,TRBJ1-2,TRBV6-1,NA,TGTGCCAGCATCCTTCAGGGTAACTATGGCTACACCTTC,CASILQGNYGYTF
NA,TRBJ2-1,TRBV7-2,NA,TGTGCCAGCAGCTTCAAAGGAGGGGTGAGGGCCAATGAGCAGTTCTTC,CASSFKGGVRANEQFF
NA,TRBJ1-4,TRBV20-1,NA,TGCAGTGCTAGAGACAGGGGTAATGAAAAACTGTTTTTT,CSARDRGNEKLFF
few,TRBJ1-1,TRBV20-1,NA,TGCAGTGCTAGGTCCCGACATCCGAACACTGAAGCTTTCTTT,CSARSRHPNTEAFF
few,TRBJ1-5,TRBV20-1,NA,TGCAGTGCTAGAGTGGGGCATCAGCCCCAGCATTTT,CSARVGHQPQHF
NA,TRBJ2-1,TRBV20-1,NA,TGCAGTGCTAAGACACACAGGGGCGCGGGGTACAATGAGCAGTTCTTC,CSAKTHRGAGYNEQFF